This is a list of T cell receptor beta chains from one sample in a study of T cell repertoires in cytomegalovirus infection. Each CDR3 protein gets one entry after TCRdb re-called the reads with MiXCR. The data hold fewer than 1,000,000 distinct CDR3 sequences, with around a third observed a single time. Antigens for these TCRs are unknown. Here the sequenced sample was cultured CD8+ T cells from PBMCs, taken from culture after CMV antigen stimulation. All receptors derive from a human donor in good health (CMV status not recorded). Some clones in this sample may be carry-over from other donors' samples. Each CDR3 is given with its conserved first and last residue. The order of the fields is J gene, D gene, clone size, V gene, CDR3 protein, CDR3 DNA. D genes are given only for firm matches. Clone size is stated in some rows and not others, as once, few, many or a class when expanded.

j_call: TRBJ1-4; d_call: -; clone_size: few; v_call: TRBV5-1; cdr3_aa: CASSFVGGLSGEKLFF; cdr3_nt: TGCGCCAGCAGCTTTGTTGGCGGACTCTCGGGGGAAAAACTGTTTTTT
j_call: TRBJ1-1; d_call: -; clone_size: -; v_call: TRBV10-3; cdr3_aa: CAISETTIWGAEVTEAFF; cdr3_nt: TGTGCCATCAGTGAGACGACCATTTGGGGGGCCGAGGTCACTGAAGCTTTCTTT
j_call: TRBJ2-1; d_call: -; clone_size: -; v_call: TRBV12-5; cdr3_aa: CASQWGARNEQFF; cdr3_nt: TGTGCTAGTCAATGGGGGGCAAGAAATGAGCAGTTCTTC
j_call: TRBJ1-3; d_call: TRBD1; clone_size: many; v_call: TRBV13; cdr3_aa: CASSFGTAPSGNTIYF; cdr3_nt: TGTGCCAGCAGCTTCGGGACAGCACCCTCTGGAAACACCATATATTTT
j_call: TRBJ2-5; d_call: -; clone_size: -; v_call: TRBV5-4; cdr3_aa: CASSASGATQYF; cdr3_nt: TGTGCCAGCAGCGCCTCGGGGGCGACCCAGTACTTC
j_call: TRBJ2-7; d_call: TRBD2; clone_size: many; v_call: TRBV7-2; cdr3_aa: CASSLAGYSYEQYF; cdr3_nt: TGTGCCAGCAGTTTAGCGGGGTACTCCTACGAGCAGTACTTC
j_call: TRBJ1-4; d_call: -; clone_size: few; v_call: TRBV12-3/TRBV12-4; cdr3_aa: CASSSTDRATNEKLFF; cdr3_nt: TGTGCCAGCAGTTCGACGGATAGAGCAACTAATGAAAAACTGTTTTTT
j_call: TRBJ2-2; d_call: TRBD2; clone_size: few; v_call: TRBV4-1; cdr3_aa: CASSHSLAENTGELFF; cdr3_nt: TGCGCCAGCAGCCATTCACTAGCGGAGAACACCGGGGAGCTGTTTTTT
j_call: TRBJ2-1; d_call: TRBD2; clone_size: -; v_call: TRBV7-9; cdr3_aa: CASSTISGGAYNEQFF; cdr3_nt: TGTGCCAGCAGCACCATAAGCGGGGGGGCTTACAATGAGCAGTTCTTC
j_call: TRBJ2-3; d_call: -; clone_size: -; v_call: TRBV7-4; cdr3_aa: CASSVRDAGTDTQYF; cdr3_nt: TGTGCCAGCAGCGTACGGGATGCGGGCACAGATACGCAGTATTTT
j_call: TRBJ2-5; d_call: -; clone_size: few; v_call: TRBV7-9; cdr3_aa: CASSQAYQPQETQYF; cdr3_nt: TGTGCCAGCAGCCAAGCCTATCAACCTCAAGAGACCCAGTACTTC
j_call: TRBJ1-5; d_call: -; clone_size: -; v_call: TRBV6-2/TRBV6-3; cdr3_aa: CASSYPSSRGYSNQPQHF; cdr3_nt: TGTGCCAGCAGTTACCCAAGCAGTAGGGGGTATAGCAATCAGCCCCAGCATTTT
j_call: TRBJ2-3; d_call: -; clone_size: few; v_call: TRBV7-8; cdr3_aa: CASSLVRGAGTDTQYF; cdr3_nt: TGTGCCAGCAGCTTAGTTCGGGGGGCAGGCACAGATACGCAGTATTTT
j_call: TRBJ1-2; d_call: -; clone_size: -; v_call: TRBV7-6; cdr3_aa: CASSPTGVPGYGNTF; cdr3_nt: TGTGCCAGCAGCCCCACAGGAGTACCGGGCTATGGCAACACCTTC
j_call: TRBJ2-1; d_call: TRBD2; clone_size: few; v_call: TRBV4-1; cdr3_aa: CASSQHSGGDEQFF; cdr3_nt: TGCGCCAGCAGCCAACATAGCGGGGGGGATGAGCAGTTCTTC
j_call: TRBJ1-2; d_call: -; clone_size: -; v_call: TRBV14; cdr3_aa: CASSQDPGLSYGYTF; cdr3_nt: TGTGCCAGCAGCCAAGATCCCGGGCTTAGCTATGGCTACACCTTC
j_call: TRBJ1-2; d_call: -; clone_size: few; v_call: TRBV12-3/TRBV12-4; cdr3_aa: CASSPTVFYGYTF; cdr3_nt: TGTGCCAGCAGCCCTACGGTATTCTATGGCTACACCTTC
j_call: TRBJ1-5; d_call: TRBD1; clone_size: few; v_call: TRBV7-9; cdr3_aa: CASSQDREGQPQHF; cdr3_nt: TGTGCCAGCAGTCAGGACAGGGAGGGACAGCCCCAGCATTTT
j_call: TRBJ2-5; d_call: TRBD1; clone_size: -; v_call: TRBV12-3/TRBV12-4; cdr3_aa: CANSPGTGQETQYF; cdr3_nt: TGTGCCAACAGTCCTGGGACAGGTCAAGAGACCCAGTACTTC
j_call: TRBJ2-1; d_call: TRBD2; clone_size: -; v_call: TRBV6-8; cdr3_aa: CASSYRLAGIYYNEQFF; cdr3_nt: TGTGCCAGCAGTTACCGACTAGCGGGGATATACTACAATGAGCAGTTCTTC
j_call: TRBJ2-6; d_call: -; clone_size: -; v_call: TRBV6-1; cdr3_aa: CASSEVAGANVLTF; cdr3_nt: TGTGCCAGCAGTGAAGTAGCCGGGGCCAACGTCCTGACTTTC
j_call: TRBJ2-5; d_call: -; clone_size: -; v_call: TRBV6-1; cdr3_aa: CASSEPRQDPRETQYF; cdr3_nt: TGTGCCAGCAGTGAACCACGACAGGACCCCCGGGAGACCCAGTACTTC
j_call: TRBJ1-1; d_call: TRBD1; clone_size: -; v_call: TRBV15; cdr3_aa: CATSGKGAPAEAFF; cdr3_nt: TGTGCCACCAGCGGTAAGGGGGCGCCGGCTGAAGCTTTCTTT
j_call: TRBJ2-1; d_call: -; clone_size: -; v_call: TRBV12-3/TRBV12-4; cdr3_aa: CASKGEVNEQFF; cdr3_nt: TGTGCCAGCAAGGGGGAAGTCAATGAGCAGTTCTTC
j_call: TRBJ1-3; d_call: -; clone_size: -; v_call: TRBV12-5; cdr3_aa: CASGLLSYRDSGNTIYF; cdr3_nt: TGTGCTAGTGGTTTGCTGTCGTACAGAGACTCTGGAAACACCATATATTTT
j_call: TRBJ2-7; d_call: TRBD1; clone_size: few; v_call: TRBV7-8; cdr3_aa: CASTRPGQGISYEQYF; cdr3_nt: TGTGCCAGCACCAGACCTGGACAGGGGATCTCCTACGAGCAGTACTTC
j_call: TRBJ1-2; d_call: -; clone_size: -; v_call: TRBV29-1; cdr3_aa: CSVEERGPLSTGYGYTF; cdr3_nt: TGCAGCGTTGAAGAGAGGGGACCGCTATCTACGGGCTATGGCTACACCTTC
j_call: TRBJ2-3; d_call: -; clone_size: -; v_call: TRBV19; cdr3_aa: CASTGTASTDTQYF; cdr3_nt: TGTGCCAGTACCGGGACGGCTAGCACAGATACGCAGTATTTT
j_call: TRBJ2-1; d_call: -; clone_size: many; v_call: TRBV7-2; cdr3_aa: CASSFVGANEQFF; cdr3_nt: TGTGCCAGCAGCTTTGTAGGGGCCAATGAGCAGTTCTTC
j_call: TRBJ1-5; d_call: -; clone_size: -; v_call: TRBV6-5; cdr3_aa: CASSFSPSQPQHF; cdr3_nt: TGTGCCAGCAGTTTTTCCCCCAGTCAGCCCCAGCATTTT
j_call: TRBJ1-1; d_call: -; clone_size: -; v_call: TRBV25-1; cdr3_aa: CASSAMTTEAFF; cdr3_nt: TGTGCCAGCAGTGCCATGACTACTGAAGCTTTCTTT
j_call: TRBJ2-3; d_call: TRBD2; clone_size: -; v_call: TRBV6-2/TRBV6-3; cdr3_aa: CASSYGTSATDTQYF; cdr3_nt: TGTGCCAGCAGTTACGGGACTAGCGCGACAGATACGCAGTATTTT
j_call: TRBJ2-1; d_call: TRBD1; clone_size: once; v_call: TRBV5-4; cdr3_aa: CASSLRTGKDVRNEQFF; cdr3_nt: TGTGCCAGCAGCTTACGGACAGGGAAAGACGTACGAAATGAGCAGTTCTTC
j_call: TRBJ2-4; d_call: TRBD2; clone_size: -; v_call: TRBV20-1; cdr3_aa: CSARDLSGERKNIQYF; cdr3_nt: TGCAGTGCTAGAGATCTCAGCGGGGAAAGAAAAAACATTCAGTACTTC
j_call: TRBJ2-1; d_call: TRBD1; clone_size: few; v_call: TRBV27; cdr3_aa: CASSLASVDRGQFF; cdr3_nt: TGTGCCAGCAGTTTAGCCTCGGTCGACAGGGGGCAGTTCTTC
j_call: TRBJ1-2; d_call: -; clone_size: -; v_call: TRBV19; cdr3_aa: CASSIADTYGYTF; cdr3_nt: TGTGCCAGTAGTATCGCGGACACATATGGCTACACCTTC
j_call: TRBJ2-2; d_call: -; clone_size: -; v_call: TRBV12-3/TRBV12-4; cdr3_aa: CASSLLVKRQNTGELFF; cdr3_nt: TGTGCCAGCAGTTTATTGGTGAAAAGGCAGAACACCGGGGAGCTGTTTTTT
j_call: TRBJ2-3; d_call: -; clone_size: few; v_call: TRBV11-2; cdr3_aa: CASSLWGRRTDTQYF; cdr3_nt: TGTGCCAGCAGCTTATGGGGGCGACGGACAGATACGCAGTATTTT
j_call: TRBJ1-1; d_call: -; clone_size: many; v_call: TRBV6-4; cdr3_aa: CASSDGGTEAFF; cdr3_nt: TGTGCCAGCAGTGATGGAGGCACTGAAGCTTTCTTT
j_call: TRBJ2-5; d_call: TRBD2; clone_size: few; v_call: TRBV6-2/TRBV6-3; cdr3_aa: CASSYPLTSGVIQETQYF; cdr3_nt: TGTGCCAGCAGTTACCCCTTAACTAGCGGGGTCATCCAAGAGACCCAGTACTTC
j_call: TRBJ2-4; d_call: -; clone_size: few; v_call: TRBV2; cdr3_aa: CASSEGVLAKNIQYF; cdr3_nt: TGTGCCAGCAGTGAAGGCGTGCTAGCCAAAAACATTCAGTACTTC
j_call: TRBJ1-5; d_call: -; clone_size: -; v_call: TRBV7-9; cdr3_aa: CASSPPGGLQPQHF; cdr3_nt: TGTGCCAGCAGTCCTCCGGGGGGATTACAGCCCCAGCATTTT
j_call: TRBJ1-1; d_call: -; clone_size: few; v_call: TRBV6-2/TRBV6-3; cdr3_aa: CASSYYGREWTEAFF; cdr3_nt: TGTGCCAGCAGTTATTACGGCAGGGAGTGGACTGAAGCTTTCTTT
j_call: TRBJ2-7; d_call: TRBD2; clone_size: -; v_call: TRBV12-3/TRBV12-4; cdr3_aa: CASSMSLLLAGNYEQYF; cdr3_nt: TGTGCCAGCAGTATGAGCCTCCTCCTAGCGGGGAACTACGAGCAGTACTTC
j_call: TRBJ2-7; d_call: -; clone_size: few; v_call: TRBV7-9; cdr3_aa: CASSPGDLYEQYF; cdr3_nt: TGTGCCAGCAGCCCCGGGGACCTCTACGAGCAGTACTTC
j_call: TRBJ1-2; d_call: TRBD1; clone_size: -; v_call: TRBV4-3; cdr3_aa: CASSQETGVFYGYTF; cdr3_nt: TGCGCCAGCAGCCAGGAAACAGGGGTCTTCTATGGCTACACCTTC
j_call: TRBJ1-1; d_call: -; clone_size: -; v_call: TRBV19; cdr3_aa: CATEGRGLTEAFF; cdr3_nt: TGTGCCACGGAGGGTAGGGGCCTCACTGAAGCTTTCTTT
j_call: TRBJ2-5; d_call: TRBD1; clone_size: many; v_call: TRBV6-5; cdr3_aa: CASRTTGLQETQYF; cdr3_nt: TGTGCCAGCAGAACGACAGGGTTACAAGAGACCCAGTACTTC
j_call: TRBJ2-7; d_call: -; clone_size: few; v_call: TRBV25-1; cdr3_aa: CASSEWGRTYEQYF; cdr3_nt: TGTGCCAGCAGTGAATGGGGCAGGACCTACGAGCAGTACTTC
j_call: TRBJ1-6; d_call: TRBD1; clone_size: few; v_call: TRBV12-5; cdr3_aa: CASGLVSGTGGGYNSPLHF; cdr3_nt: TGTGCTAGTGGTTTGGTCTCCGGGACAGGGGGCGGATATAATTCACCCCTCCACTTT
j_call: TRBJ1-2; d_call: TRBD1; clone_size: -; v_call: TRBV6-6; cdr3_aa: CASSYSRSDRGTIRGGYGYTF; cdr3_nt: TGTGCCAGCAGTTACTCGAGATCGGACAGGGGGACTATTCGGGGCGGGTATGGCTACACCTTC